The clone carrying this T cell receptor (beta chain) has ten or more counts. As yet, its antigen is unknown. The source of the sample is a study of response to subunit inactivated influenza vaccine. Overall study findings and caveats: T cells newly recruited by each seasonal influenza vaccination are few, the authors suggested.

MiXCR, run by TCRdb on the RT-PCR reads, gives a single entry per CDR3 protein. Here the sample spans over 800,000 distinct CDR3 sequences, 21% being singletons. This receptor was identified in a man between 45 and 60 years old who received an inactivated influenza vaccine. The sample in question was PBMCs from blood, obtained 4 to 6 days after vaccination.

DNA of the CDR3: TGTGCCAGCTCACCCGGGACTAAAGAGACCCAGTACTTC. Its translation is CASSPGTKETQYF. The chain is built from TRBV7-9 and TRBJ2-5; 7 nucleotides agree with TRBD2. The ends lost 8 bases at V and 3 bases at J; junction bases unmatched: 6. The CDR3 totals 13 residues. CDR1 and CDR2 from the germline V gene are SEHNR and FQNEAQ (reference sequence).